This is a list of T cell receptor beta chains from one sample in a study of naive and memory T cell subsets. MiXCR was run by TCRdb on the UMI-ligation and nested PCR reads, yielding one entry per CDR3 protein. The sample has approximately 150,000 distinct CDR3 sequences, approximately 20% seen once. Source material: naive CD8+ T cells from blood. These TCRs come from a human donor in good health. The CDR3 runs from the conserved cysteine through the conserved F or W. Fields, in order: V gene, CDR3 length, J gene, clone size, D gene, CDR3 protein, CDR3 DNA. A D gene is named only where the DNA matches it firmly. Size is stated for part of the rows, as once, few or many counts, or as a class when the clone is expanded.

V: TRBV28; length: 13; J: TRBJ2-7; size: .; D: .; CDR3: CASTPAVDYEQYF; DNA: TGTGCCAGCACTCCCGCAGTAGACTACGAGCAGTACTTC
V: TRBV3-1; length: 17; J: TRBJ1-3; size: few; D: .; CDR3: CASSQDLQIYSGNTIYF; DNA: TGTGCCAGCAGCCAAGATCTGCAGATTTACTCTGGAAACACCATATATTTT
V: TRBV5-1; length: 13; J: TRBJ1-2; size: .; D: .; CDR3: CASSFRTDDGYTF; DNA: TGCGCCAGCAGCTTCCGGACAGATGATGGCTACACCTTC
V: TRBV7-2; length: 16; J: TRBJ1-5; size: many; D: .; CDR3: CASSLAGGSPSQPQHF; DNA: TGTGCCAGCAGCTTAGCGGGGGGATCTCCGAGTCAGCCCCAGCATTTT
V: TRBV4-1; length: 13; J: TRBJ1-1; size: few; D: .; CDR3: CASQGQGNTEAFF; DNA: TGCGCCAGCCAAGGCCAGGGGAACACTGAAGCTTTCTTT
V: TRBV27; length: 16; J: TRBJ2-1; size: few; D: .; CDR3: CASSLSPGISYNEQFF; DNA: TGTGCCAGCAGTTTATCCCCAGGGATCTCCTACAATGAGCAGTTCTTC
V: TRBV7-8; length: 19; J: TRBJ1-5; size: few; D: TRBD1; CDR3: CASSTGTGGIWDSNQPQHF; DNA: TGTGCCAGCAGCACGGGGACAGGGGGGATTTGGGATAGCAATCAGCCCCAGCATTTT
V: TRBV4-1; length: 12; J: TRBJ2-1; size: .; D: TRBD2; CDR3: CASSQERGLMFF; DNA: TGCGCCAGCAGCCAAGAACGGGGACTAATGTTCTTC
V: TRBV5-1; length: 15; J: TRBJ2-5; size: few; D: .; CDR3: CASSLWGGEQETQYF; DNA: TGCGCCAGCAGCTTATGGGGCGGGGAACAAGAGACCCAGTACTTC
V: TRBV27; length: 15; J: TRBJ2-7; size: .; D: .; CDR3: CASRGESTSSYEQYF; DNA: TGTGCCAGCAGGGGGGAATCCACTAGCTCCTACGAGCAGTACTTC
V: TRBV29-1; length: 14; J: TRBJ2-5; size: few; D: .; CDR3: CSVERGDYQETQYF; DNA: TGCAGCGTTGAACGAGGGGATTACCAAGAGACCCAGTACTTC
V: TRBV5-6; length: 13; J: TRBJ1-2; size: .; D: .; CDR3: CASSFGSGSGYTF; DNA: TGTGCCAGCAGCTTCGGAAGCGGGTCGGGCTACACCTTC
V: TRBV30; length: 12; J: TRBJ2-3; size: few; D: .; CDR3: CAWSVGADTQYF; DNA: TGTGCCTGGAGTGTGGGGGCAGATACGCAGTATTTT
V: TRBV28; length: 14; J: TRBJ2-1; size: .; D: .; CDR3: CASSPPEHINEQFF; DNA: TGTGCCAGCAGTCCTCCCGAGCATATCAATGAGCAGTTCTTC
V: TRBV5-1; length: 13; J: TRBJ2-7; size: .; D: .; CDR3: CASTWDEAYEQYF; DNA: TGCGCCAGCACCTGGGACGAAGCCTACGAGCAGTACTTC
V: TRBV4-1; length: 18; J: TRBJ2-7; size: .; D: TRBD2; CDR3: CASSQDGGLALGSYEQYF; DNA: TGCGCCAGCAGCCAAGATGGAGGACTAGCCCTTGGCTCCTACGAGCAGTACTTC
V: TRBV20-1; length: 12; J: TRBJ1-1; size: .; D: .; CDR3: CSARGRNTEAFF; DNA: TGCAGTGCCAGAGGCAGGAACACTGAAGCTTTCTTT
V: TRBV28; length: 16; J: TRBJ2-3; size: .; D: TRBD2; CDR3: CASTLSLAGGPDTQYF; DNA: TGTGCCAGCACCTTATCGTTAGCGGGAGGACCAGATACGCAGTATTTT
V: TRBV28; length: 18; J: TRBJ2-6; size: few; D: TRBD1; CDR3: CASSWDRGRMSGANVLTF; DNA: TGTGCCAGCAGTTGGGACAGGGGGCGGATGTCTGGGGCCAACGTCCTGACTTTC
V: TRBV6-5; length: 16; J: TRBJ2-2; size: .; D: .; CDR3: CASSYSTGVTTGELFF; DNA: TGTGCCAGCAGTTACTCGACCGGGGTTACCACCGGGGAGCTGTTTTTT
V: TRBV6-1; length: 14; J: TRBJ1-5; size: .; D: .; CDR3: CASSEGYSNQPQHF; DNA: TGTGCCAGCAGTGAAGGTTATAGCAATCAGCCCCAGCATTTT
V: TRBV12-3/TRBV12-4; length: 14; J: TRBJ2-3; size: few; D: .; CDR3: CASSFLGAGDTQYF; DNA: TGTGCCAGCAGTTTCCTGGGGGCTGGGGATACGCAGTATTTT
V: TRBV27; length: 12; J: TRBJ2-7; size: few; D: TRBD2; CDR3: CASSGRAYEQYF; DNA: TGTGCCAGTAGCGGGAGGGCCTACGAGCAGTACTTC
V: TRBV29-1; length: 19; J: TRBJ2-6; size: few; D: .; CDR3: CSVIRGDRYKSSGANVLTF; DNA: TGCAGCGTCATAAGGGGTGACAGGTACAAAAGCTCTGGGGCCAACGTCCTGACTTTC
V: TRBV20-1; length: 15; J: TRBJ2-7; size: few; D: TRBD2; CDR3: CSATFTSGSWYEQYF; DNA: TGCAGTGCTACTTTCACTAGCGGGAGCTGGTACGAGCAGTACTTC
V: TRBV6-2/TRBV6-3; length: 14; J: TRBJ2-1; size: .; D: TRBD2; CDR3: CASSYSGRAYEQFF; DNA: TGTGCCAGCAGTTATAGCGGGAGGGCCTATGAGCAGTTCTTC
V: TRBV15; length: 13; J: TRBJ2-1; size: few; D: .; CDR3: CATSRDSHNEQFF; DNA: TGTGCCACCAGCAGAGATTCTCACAATGAGCAGTTCTTC
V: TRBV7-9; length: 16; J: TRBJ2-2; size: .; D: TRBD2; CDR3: CASSSPRRGGTGELFF; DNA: TGTGCCAGCAGCTCCCCTCGGAGGGGAGGGACCGGGGAGCTGTTTTTT
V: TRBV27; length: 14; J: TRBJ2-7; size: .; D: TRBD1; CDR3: CASSSRGGPGEQYF; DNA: TGTGCCAGCAGTTCTAGAGGGGGCCCGGGCGAGCAGTACTTC
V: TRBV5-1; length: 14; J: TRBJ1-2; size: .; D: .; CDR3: CASSLGLGIYGYTF; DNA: TGCGCCAGCAGCTTGGGTCTGGGGATCTATGGCTACACCTTC
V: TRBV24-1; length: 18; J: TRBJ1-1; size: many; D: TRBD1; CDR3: CATSDPRVEGAQNTEAFF; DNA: TGTGCCACCAGTGACCCCCGGGTGGAGGGGGCGCAGAACACTGAAGCTTTCTTT
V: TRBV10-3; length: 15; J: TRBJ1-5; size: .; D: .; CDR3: CAISESWGRNQPQHF; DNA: TGTGCCATCAGTGAGTCGTGGGGCCGAAATCAGCCCCAGCATTTT
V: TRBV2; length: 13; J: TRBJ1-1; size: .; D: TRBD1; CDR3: CASWTGWDTEAFF; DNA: TGTGCCAGCTGGACAGGGTGGGACACTGAAGCTTTCTTT
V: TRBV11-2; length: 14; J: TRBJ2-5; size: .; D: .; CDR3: CASSLDYLGETQYF; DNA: TGTGCCAGCAGCTTGGACTATCTCGGAGAGACCCAGTACTTC
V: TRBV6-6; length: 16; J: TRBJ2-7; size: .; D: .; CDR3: CASSNWAVSGYYEQYF; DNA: TGTGCCAGCAGCAATTGGGCGGTATCAGGGTACTACGAGCAGTACTTC
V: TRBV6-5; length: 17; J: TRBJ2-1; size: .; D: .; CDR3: CASSYSGDFYSYNEQFF; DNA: TGTGCCAGCAGTTACTCAGGTGACTTTTACTCCTACAATGAGCAGTTCTTC
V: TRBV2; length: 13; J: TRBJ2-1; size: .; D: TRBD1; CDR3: CASSGEGADEQFF; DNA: TGTGCCAGCAGCGGTGAGGGGGCGGATGAGCAGTTCTTC
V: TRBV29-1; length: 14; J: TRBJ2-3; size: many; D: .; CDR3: CSVDPELRSDTQYF; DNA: TGCAGCGTTGACCCGGAGCTGAGGTCAGATACGCAGTATTTT
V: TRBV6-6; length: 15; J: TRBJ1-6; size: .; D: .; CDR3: CASSYAPGDNSPLHF; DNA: TGTGCCAGCAGTTACGCGCCAGGGGATAATTCACCCCTCCACTTT
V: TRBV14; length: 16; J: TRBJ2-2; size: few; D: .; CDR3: CASSQEWGVNTGELFF; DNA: TGTGCCAGCAGCCAAGAGTGGGGGGTTAACACCGGGGAGCTGTTTTTT
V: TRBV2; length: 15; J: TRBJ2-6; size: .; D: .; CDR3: CASREGQFKGNVLTF; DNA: TGTGCCAGCAGGGAGGGACAGTTCAAAGGAAACGTCCTGACTTTC
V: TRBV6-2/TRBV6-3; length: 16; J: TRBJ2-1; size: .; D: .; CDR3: CASSYSQTGGYNEQFF; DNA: TGTGCCAGCAGTTACTCCCAGACAGGCGGGTACAATGAGCAGTTCTTC
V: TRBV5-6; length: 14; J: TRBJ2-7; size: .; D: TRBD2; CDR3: CASSHTGTNYEQYF; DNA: TGTGCCAGCAGCCACACCGGGACTAACTACGAGCAGTACTTC
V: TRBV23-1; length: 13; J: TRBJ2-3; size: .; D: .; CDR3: CATRTEPTDTQYF; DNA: TGCGCCACCCGGACAGAACCCACAGATACGCAGTATTTT
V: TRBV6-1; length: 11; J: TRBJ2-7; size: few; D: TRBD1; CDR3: CASTPGTVRSF; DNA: TGTGCCAGCACCCCCGGGACAGTAAGGAGCTTC
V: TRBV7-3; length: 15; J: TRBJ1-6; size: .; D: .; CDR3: CASSMDGSPNSPLHF; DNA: TGTGCCAGCAGCATGGACGGCTCTCCTAATTCACCCCTCCACTTT
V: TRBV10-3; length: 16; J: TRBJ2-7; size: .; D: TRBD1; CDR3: CAISEILQGNRGEQYF; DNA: TGTGCCATCAGTGAGATCCTACAGGGGAATCGTGGCGAGCAGTACTTC
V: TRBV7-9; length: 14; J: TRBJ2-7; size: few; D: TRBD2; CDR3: CASSLFLAGGEQYF; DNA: TGTGCCAGCAGCTTATTCCTAGCGGGAGGGGAGCAGTACTTC